Listed below are T cell receptor beta chains from one sample, sequenced in a study of blood T cell repertoires in COVID-19. Clones were read by immunoSEQ multiplex PCR, and TCRdb kept only the in-frame ones, dropping some. The sample contains about 130,000 clones, around 87% of which appear only once. Sequencing was done on a sample of peripheral blood. The source of these receptors is a woman in her forties or fifties who had recovered from COVID-19. Each CDR3 is given with its conserved first and last residue. A D gene is named only where the DNA matches it firmly. The size of a clone is reported for some rows only, either as once, few or many, or as a class for expanded clones.

clone size	CDR3 length	V gene	D gene	J gene	CDR3 protein	CDR3 DNA
NA	15	TRBV30	NA	TRBJ1-1	CACVPRDTLNTEAFF	TGTGCCTGCGTACCCCGGGACACGCTGAACACTGAAGCTTTCTTT
NA	15	TRBV7-2	NA	TRBJ2-5	CASSPQRDWQETQYF	TGTGCCAGCAGCCCACAGAGGGATTGGCAAGAGACCCAGTACTTC
NA	13	TRBV27	TRBD2	TRBJ2-2	CASRGRVTGELFF	TGTGCCAGCAGGGGGAGGGTTACCGGGGAGCTGTTTTTT
NA	12	TRBV5-4	NA	TRBJ2-7	CASRGGGNEQYF	TGTGCCAGCAGAGGGGGGGGTAACGAGCAGTACTTC
once	12	TRBV10-3	NA	TRBJ1-1	CAISTGSTEAFF	TGTGCCATCAGTACAGGGAGCACTGAAGCTTTCTTT
once	12	TRBV10-3	TRBD1	TRBJ1-5	CATKTGDQPQHF	TGTGCCACAAAGACAGGGGATCAGCCCCAGCATTTT
NA	14	TRBV9	TRBD2	TRBJ2-5	CASSSRLAGETQYF	TGTGCCAGCAGCTCACGACTAGCGGGCGAGACCCAGTACTTC
NA	16	TRBV11-2	TRBD2	TRBJ2-3	CASSLVRGGSGDTQYF	TGTGCCAGCAGCTTAGTCCGGGGGGGATCAGGAGATACGCAGTATTTT
once	14	TRBV10-3	TRBD1	TRBJ1-6	CAISVGQGDSPLHF	TGTGCCATCAGTGTGGGACAGGGAGATTCACCCCTCCACTTT
once	16	TRBV14	TRBD1	TRBJ2-1	CASSQNPGQPFNEQFF	TGTGCCAGCAGCCAGAATCCGGGACAGCCCTTCAATGAGCAGTTCTTC
NA	15	TRBV7-2	TRBD2	TRBJ2-1	CASSSSGSIYNEQFF	TGTGCCAGCAGCTCTAGCGGGTCGATCTACAATGAGCAGTTCTTC
few	15	TRBV25-1	NA	TRBJ1-1	CASSFPGRGSTEAFF	TGTGCCAGCAGCTTCCCCGGGAGAGGGAGCACTGAAGCTTTCTTT
NA	15	TRBV20-1	TRBD2	TRBJ2-5	CSASRASGGGETQYF	TGCAGTGCTAGTCGTGCTAGCGGGGGGGGCGAGACCCAGTACTTC
few	14	TRBV19	NA	TRBJ1-1	CASSLRQSNTEAFF	TGTGCCAGTAGCTTGAGACAGTCGAACACTGAAGCTTTCTTT
NA	15	TRBV11-2	TRBD1	TRBJ2-2	CASSGQGRHTGELFF	TGTGCCAGCAGCGGACAGGGACGTCACACCGGGGAGCTGTTTTTT
once	13	TRBV7-9	TRBD1	TRBJ2-7	CASSFSGTGEQYF	TGTGCCAGCAGCTTCTCCGGGACAGGCGAGCAGTACTTC
NA	18	TRBV7-3	TRBD2	TRBJ2-2	CASSPPGLAGGQAGELFF	TGTGCCAGCAGCCCCCCCGGACTAGCGGGAGGCCAGGCCGGGGAGCTGTTTTTT
few	14	TRBV3-1/TRBV3-2	TRBD2	TRBJ2-7	CASSQAGTSPEQYF	TGTGCCAGCAGCCAAGCGGGGACTAGCCCCGAGCAGTACTTC
NA	17	TRBV5-6	TRBD2	TRBJ2-7	CASSLYSAGVLIYEQYF	TGTGCCAGCAGCTTGTATTCAGCGGGGGTGCTAATCTACGAGCAGTACTTC
NA	12	TRBV11-2	NA	TRBJ2-2	CASSFRGGELFF	TGTGCCAGCAGCTTTAGGGGCGGGGAGCTGTTTTTT
NA	15	TRBV15	TRBD2	TRBJ2-5	CATNPYLAGEETQYF	TGTGCCACCAACCCCTACCTAGCGGGGGAAGAGACCCAGTACTTC
once	15	TRBV6-2/TRBV6-3	NA	TRBJ1-5	CASSYSQLLNQPQHF	TGTGCCAGCAGTTATTCACAGCTACTCAATCAGCCCCAGCATTTT
NA	15	TRBV4-1	NA	TRBJ2-3	CASSQVGAAGDTQYF	TGCGCCAGCAGCCAGGTAGGGGCGGCGGGGGATACGCAGTATTTT
NA	16	TRBV5-6	TRBD1	TRBJ2-2	CASSLDRGPNTGELFF	TGTGCCAGCAGCTTGGACAGGGGGCCGAACACCGGGGAGCTGTTTTTT
NA	17	TRBV3-1/TRBV3-2	TRBD2	TRBJ2-5	CASSSRGGGGALETQYF	TGTGCCAGCAGCTCGCGTGGGGGCGGGGGGGCTTTGGAGACCCAGTACTTC
NA	17	TRBV9	TRBD1	TRBJ1-3	CASSASSGTGGSNTIYF	TGTGCCAGCAGCGCCTCCTCCGGGACAGGGGGATCCAACACCATATATTTT
NA	12	TRBV6-2/TRBV6-3	NA	TRBJ1-1	CASSYGTFGAFF	TGTGCCAGCAGTTACGGGACTTTTGGCGCTTTCTTT
NA	15	TRBV20-1	NA	TRBJ2-7	CSASSLQRVGYEQYF	TGCAGTGCTAGTAGTCTACAGCGGGTTGGCTACGAGCAGTACTTC
NA	13	TRBV5-1	NA	TRBJ2-7	CASSVGGEYEQYF	TGCGCCAGCAGCGTGGGTGGAGAGTACGAGCAGTACTTC
NA	15	TRBV5-1	TRBD2	TRBJ2-5	CASSRGTSGVSAQYF	TGCGCCAGCAGCCGCGGGACTAGCGGGGTGTCGGCCCAGTACTTC
NA	11	TRBV20-1	NA	TRBJ1-1	CSASSDTEAFF	TGCAGTGCTAGTAGCGACACTGAAGCTTTCTTT
NA	15	TRBV7-8	NA	TRBJ1-3	CASSLQANSGNTIYF	TGTGCCAGCAGCTTACAGGCCAACTCTGGAAACACCATATATTTT
once	15	TRBV2	NA	TRBJ1-5	CASSAGRGSNQPQHF	TGTGCCAGCAGCGCGGGCCGGGGGAGCAATCAGCCCCAGCATTTT
NA	15	TRBV10-1	NA	TRBJ2-7	CASSEGLGDTYEQYF	TGCGCCAGCAGTGAAGGTTTGGGAGATACTTACGAGCAGTACTTC
NA	16	TRBV18	NA	TRBJ2-2	CASSASAVSVTGELFF	TGTGCCAGCTCAGCATCAGCGGTTTCCGTCACCGGGGAGCTGTTTTTT
NA	14	TRBV11-2	NA	TRBJ1-2	CASSLDPGGPGYTF	TGTGCCAGCAGCTTAGATCCGGGAGGGCCTGGCTACACCTTC
NA	14	TRBV7-2	NA	TRBJ1-1	CASSPSPRITEAFF	TGTGCCAGCAGCCCGAGCCCCAGGATAACTGAAGCTTTCTTT
NA	14	TRBV2	NA	TRBJ1-2	CASSEARGGSGYTF	TGTGCCAGCAGTGAAGCTCGGGGAGGCAGTGGCTACACCTTC
NA	17	TRBV7-3	NA	TRBJ2-6	CASSTAGFTSGANVLTF	TGTGCCAGCAGTACAGCGGGTTTTACCTCTGGGGCCAACGTCCTGACTTTC
NA	15	TRBV7-9	NA	TRBJ1-2	CASIYWGENPYGYTF	TGTGCCAGCATCTATTGGGGGGAAAACCCCTATGGCTACACCTTC
once	14	TRBV27	NA	TRBJ1-1	CASSSRTGNTEAFF	TGTGCCAGCAGTTCTAGGACGGGAAACACTGAAGCTTTCTTT
NA	12	TRBV2	NA	TRBJ2-7	CASSAGIPTEYF	TGTGCCAGCAGCGCCGGGATCCCAACTGAGTACTTC
NA	15	TRBV6-6	NA	TRBJ2-3	CASRASGRRTDTQYF	TGTGCCAGCAGAGCAAGCGGGCGGCGCACAGATACGCAGTATTTT
few	15	TRBV5-3	TRBD2	TRBJ2-5	CARSLPGLGRETQYF	TGTGCCAGAAGTCTACCGGGACTAGGTAGAGAGACCCAGTACTTC
NA	15	TRBV7-8	TRBD2	TRBJ2-7	CASSVSGGRAGEQYF	TGTGCCAGCAGCGTCTCGGGAGGCAGGGCGGGCGAGCAGTACTTC
NA	14	TRBV6-5	NA	TRBJ1-5	CASKAGPRNQPQHF	TGTGCCAGCAAGGCAGGGCCCCGCAATCAGCCCCAGCATTTT
NA	15	TRBV10-3	TRBD1	TRBJ1-2	CATKAGQAAPWGYTF	TGTGCCACCAAGGCGGGACAGGCGGCCCCCTGGGGCTACACCTTC
once	14	TRBV5-1	NA	TRBJ2-3	CASSPFQGTDTQYF	TGCGCCAGCAGCCCTTTTCAGGGGACAGATACGCAGTATTTT
NA	15	TRBV6-7	NA	TRBJ1-3	CASRWTESSGNTIYF	TGTGCCAGCAGGTGGACAGAATCCTCTGGAAACACCATATATTTT
NA	16	TRBV9	TRBD2	TRBJ2-3	CASSPTSGRSTDTQYF	TGTGCCAGCAGCCCGACTAGCGGGAGAAGCACAGATACGCAGTATTTT
NA	14	TRBV28	NA	TRBJ2-7	CASRLQGFTYEQYF	TGTGCCAGCAGACTACAGGGCTTTACGTACGAGCAGTACTTC
once	16	TRBV4-1	NA	TRBJ1-2	CASSHSRPGQNYGYTF	TGCGCCAGCAGCCACTCACGACCGGGACAAAACTATGGCTACACCTTC
NA	15	TRBV7-9	NA	TRBJ2-2	CASSSDTLIPGELFF	TGTGCCAGCAGCTCCGACACCCTTATCCCCGGGGAGCTGTTTTTT
NA	13	TRBV5-4	NA	TRBJ1-2	CASSLLVGRGYTF	TGTGCCAGCAGCTTGCTCGTAGGCAGGGGCTACACCTTC
NA	14	TRBV20-1	TRBD1	TRBJ2-7	CSASRGPSSYEQYF	TGCAGTGCTAGTAGGGGGCCCAGCTCCTACGAGCAGTACTTC
NA	16	TRBV7-8	NA	TRBJ1-4	CASSLVNNPGSEKLFF	TGTGCCAGCAGCTTAGTAAATAATCCCGGTAGTGAAAAACTGTTTTTT
few	15	TRBV27	NA	TRBJ2-1	CASSPRGPTDDEQFF	TGTGCCAGCAGTCCTCGCGGGCCTACAGATGATGAGCAGTTCTTC
NA	13	TRBV5-5	NA	TRBJ2-5	CASSFSGEETQYF	TGTGCCAGCAGCTTCTCAGGGGAGGAGACCCAGTACTTC
NA	14	TRBV5-1	NA	TRBJ2-4	CASSDSEGLAIQYF	TGCGCCAGCAGTGACTCGGAGGGGCTGGCCATTCAGTACTTC
NA	15	TRBV27	NA	TRBJ2-1	CASSLNIASWNEQFF	TGTGCCAGCAGTTTAAACATCGCCTCCTGGAATGAGCAGTTCTTC